The rows below give T cell receptor beta chains drawn from one sample of a study of blood T cell repertoires in COVID-19. The repertoire was sequenced with immunoSEQ multiplex PCR; TCRdb's copy has only in-frame clones and lacks some. The sample consists of roughly 240,000 clones, about nine tenths of them appearing once. Sample: peripheral blood. The receptors originated from a woman aged 55-75 years who had recovered from COVID-19. Each CDR3 is given with its conserved first and last residue. A D gene is named only where the DNA matches it firmly. Only some rows state a clone size, as once, few, many or a class for expanded clones.

TRBJ1-1	TRBD1	TRBV29-1	NA	TGCAGCGTGACAGGGAGAGGGACTGAAGCTTTCTTT	CSVTGRGTEAFF
TRBJ2-3	TRBD2	TRBV3-1/TRBV3-2	NA	TGTGCCAGCAGCCAAGATAGAAGCGGGGGTAGCACAGATACGCAGTATTTT	CASSQDRSGGSTDTQYF
TRBJ1-1	NA	TRBV7-3	NA	TGTGCCAGCAGCTTAATGGGGGGTCTAGGCACTGAAGCTTTCTTT	CASSLMGGLGTEAFF
TRBJ2-1	TRBD1	TRBV15	NA	TGTGCCACCAGCAGAGATAGGGGGCCCGGGTATGAGCAGTTCTTC	CATSRDRGPGYEQFF
TRBJ1-2	NA	TRBV23-1	NA	TGCGCCAGCAGTCAATCTGGGCGGGTGCGTAATGGCTACACCTTC	CASSQSGRVRNGYTF
TRBJ2-5	NA	TRBV10-3	NA	TGTGCCATCAGTGATCCTCCGGGACTGCCGTACTTC	CAISDPPGLPYF
TRBJ1-2	TRBD1	TRBV7-9	NA	TGTGCCAGCAGCCCCGGACAGGGGGGAAACTATGGCTACACCTTC	CASSPGQGGNYGYTF
TRBJ1-4	TRBD1	TRBV10-3	NA	TGTGCCATCACCGTGACAGGGTGGGTTGAAAAACTGTTTTTT	CAITVTGWVEKLFF
TRBJ2-5	NA	TRBV6-2/TRBV6-3	NA	TGTGCCAGCAGTTACCTGAGGGGGGGGCCGGAGACCCAGTACTTC	CASSYLRGGPETQYF
TRBJ1-5	NA	TRBV5-4	NA	TGTGCCAGCAGCTTGAGCGGATCTGAACAGCCCCAGCATTTT	CASSLSGSEQPQHF
TRBJ2-7	NA	TRBV6-2/TRBV6-3	NA	TGTGCCAGCAGTTACTCGCGGGATCAGTACTTC	CASSYSRDQYF
TRBJ1-2	TRBD1	TRBV27	NA	TGTGCCAGCAGTTTATCGAAGGGACAGATCTATGGCTACACCTTC	CASSLSKGQIYGYTF
TRBJ1-2	TRBD1	TRBV18	NA	TGTGCCAGCTCAAGGGACAGGGGGACGGGCGGCTACACCTTC	CASSRDRGTGGYTF
TRBJ2-3	TRBD1	TRBV28	few	TGTGCCAGCAGTAGGGACAGAGATACGCAGTATTTT	CASSRDRDTQYF